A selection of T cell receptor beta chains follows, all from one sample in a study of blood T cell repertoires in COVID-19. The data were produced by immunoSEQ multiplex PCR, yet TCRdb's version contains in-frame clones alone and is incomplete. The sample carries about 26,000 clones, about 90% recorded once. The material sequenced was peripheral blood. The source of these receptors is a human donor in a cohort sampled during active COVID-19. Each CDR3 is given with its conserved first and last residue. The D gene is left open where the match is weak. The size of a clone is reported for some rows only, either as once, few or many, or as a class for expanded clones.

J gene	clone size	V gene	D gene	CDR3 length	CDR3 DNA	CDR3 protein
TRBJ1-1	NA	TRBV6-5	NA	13	TGTGCCAGCAGCGCAGGGCGCCAGACTGAAGCTTTCTTT	CASSAGRQTEAFF
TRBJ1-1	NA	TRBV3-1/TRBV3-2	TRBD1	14	TGTGCCAGCAGCCGTCAGGGGGGAAGTACTGAAGCTTTCTTT	CASSRQGGSTEAFF
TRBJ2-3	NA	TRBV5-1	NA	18	TGCGCCAGCAGCGTGGTAGGGAGAGGTACAGTCCCTTCAGATACGCAGTATTTT	CASSVVGRGTVPSDTQYF
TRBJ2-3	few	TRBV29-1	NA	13	TGCAGCGTTGACCCAGAGACTCTGGATACGCAGTATTTT	CSVDPETLDTQYF
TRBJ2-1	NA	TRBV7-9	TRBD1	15	TGTGCCAGCAGCAACCGGGACAGGGGGTCGAATGAGCAGTTCTTC	CASSNRDRGSNEQFF
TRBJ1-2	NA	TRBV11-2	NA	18	TGTGCCAGCAGCTTAAGTACCGCAGTCGGCGGGGGCAGCTATGGCTACACCTTC	CASSLSTAVGGGSYGYTF
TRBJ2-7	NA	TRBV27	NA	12	TGTGCCAGCAGTCTCGGACGGGGCGAGCAGTACTTC	CASSLGRGEQYF
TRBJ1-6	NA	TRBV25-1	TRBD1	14	TGTGCCAGCAGGCCGGGACAGCCTAATTCACCCCTCCACTTT	CASRPGQPNSPLHF
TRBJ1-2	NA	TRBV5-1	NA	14	TGCGCCAGCAGCTGGGCGGGTCCGATCTATGGCTACACCTTC	CASSWAGPIYGYTF
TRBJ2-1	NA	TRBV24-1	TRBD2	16	TGTGCCACCAGTGGCGGGACGACTAGCGGGGGGGTTGAGCAGTTCTTC	CATSGGTTSGGVEQFF
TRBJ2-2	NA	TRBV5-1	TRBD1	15	TGCGCCAGCAAACAGGGGGCAGTAGGTCGCGGGGAGCTGTTTTTT	CASKQGAVGRGELFF
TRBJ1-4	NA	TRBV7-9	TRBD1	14	TGTGCCAGCAGCCCCTGGACAGGGGATGAAAAACTGTTTTTT	CASSPWTGDEKLFF
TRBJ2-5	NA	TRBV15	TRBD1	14	TGTGCCACACTACAGGGGAGATTACAAGAGACCCAGTACTTC	CATLQGRLQETQYF
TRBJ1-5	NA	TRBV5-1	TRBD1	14	TGCGCCAGCAGCTGGGGGACAGGGGGCGAGCCCCAGCATTTT	CASSWGTGGEPQHF
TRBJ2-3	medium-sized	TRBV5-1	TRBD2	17	TGCGCCAGCAGCTTGGCCGCACTAGCGGGGGGCACAGATACGCAGTATTTT	CASSLAALAGGTDTQYF
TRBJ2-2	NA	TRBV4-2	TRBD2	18	TGTGCCAGCAGCCAACAGACTAGCGGGGGGGTTAACACCGGGGAGCTGTTTTTT	CASSQQTSGGVNTGELFF
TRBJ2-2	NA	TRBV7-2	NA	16	TGTGCCAGCAGCTTATGGTCAGGGCCGAACACCGGGGAGCTGTTTTTT	CASSLWSGPNTGELFF
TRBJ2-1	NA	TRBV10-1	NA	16	TGCGCCAGCAGTGAGATCCGGGACTCGGCCTACAATGAGCAGTTCTTC	CASSEIRDSAYNEQFF
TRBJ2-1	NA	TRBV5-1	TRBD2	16	TGCGCCAGCAGCCCCTCAACTAGCGGGGGGTACAATGAGCAGTTCTTC	CASSPSTSGGYNEQFF
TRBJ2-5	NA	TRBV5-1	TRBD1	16	TGCGCCAGCAGCTTGGGGGTCCGCGACAGGGAAGAGACCCAGTACTTC	CASSLGVRDREETQYF
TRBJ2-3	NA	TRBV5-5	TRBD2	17	TGTGCCAGCAGCCCTCGGCCTAGCGGGGGGGTGCCAGATACGCAGTATTTT	CASSPRPSGGVPDTQYF
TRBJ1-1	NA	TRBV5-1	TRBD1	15	TGCGCCAGCAAAGGGGGCGGGACAGTGAACACTGAAGCTTTCTTT	CASKGGGTVNTEAFF
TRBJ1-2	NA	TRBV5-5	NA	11	TGTGCCAGCAGCACAGATTATGGCTACACCTTC	CASSTDYGYTF
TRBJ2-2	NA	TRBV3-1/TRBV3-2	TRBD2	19	TGTGCCAGCAGCCTACTGGGACTAGCGGGGGGGCGTAGCAGCGGGGAGCTGTTTTTT	CASSLLGLAGGRSSGELFF
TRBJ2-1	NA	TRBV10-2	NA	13	TGCGCCAGCAGGAGGGCGGGGTTCAATGAGCAGTTCTTC	CASRRAGFNEQFF
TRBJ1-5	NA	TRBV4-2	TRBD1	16	TGTGCCAGCAGCGCTGGAGGGACAGTCCTAATCGGACCCCAGCATTTT	CASSAGGTVLIGPQHF
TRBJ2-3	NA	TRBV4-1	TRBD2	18	TGCGCCAGCAGCCAAGATCGCGAACGGGGGGGTATCTCAGATACGCAGTATTTT	CASSQDRERGGISDTQYF
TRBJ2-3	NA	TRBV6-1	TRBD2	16	TGTGCCAGCAGTGGTTTAGCGGGGCTTGGCACAGATACGCAGTATTTT	CASSGLAGLGTDTQYF
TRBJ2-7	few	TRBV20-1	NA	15	TGCAGTGCTAGTGGTTTGTCGGACAACTCCTACGAGCAGTACTTC	CSASGLSDNSYEQYF
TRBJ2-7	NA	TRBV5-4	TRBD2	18	TGTGCCAGCAGCCCCGGACTAGCGGGGGGCCTGCTTGACGGGGAGCAGTACTTC	CASSPGLAGGLLDGEQYF
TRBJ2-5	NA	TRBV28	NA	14	TGTGCCAGCAGTGAATGGGGGGGCCGGGAGACCCAGTACTTC	CASSEWGGRETQYF
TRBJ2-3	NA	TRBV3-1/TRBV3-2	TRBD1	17	TGTGCCAGCAGCCATCCCTCGAGGACAGGGGGCGCAGATACGCAGTATTTT	CASSHPSRTGGADTQYF
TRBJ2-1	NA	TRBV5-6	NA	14	TGTGCCAGCAGCTTGGTGCCAGGAAGGAATGAGCAGTTCTTC	CASSLVPGRNEQFF
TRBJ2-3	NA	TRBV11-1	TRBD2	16	TGTGCCAGCAGCCGTTCTAGCGGGGGACGAACAGATACGCAGTATTTT	CASSRSSGGRTDTQYF
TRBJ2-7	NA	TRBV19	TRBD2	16	TGTGCCAGTAGTTTTACTAGCGGGGGAGCTTCACGCGAGCAGTACTTC	CASSFTSGGASREQYF
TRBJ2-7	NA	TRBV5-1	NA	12	TGCGCCAGTCAGGGGACCCACTACGAGCAGTACTTC	CASQGTHYEQYF
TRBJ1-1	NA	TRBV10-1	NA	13	TGCGCCAGCAGTGAAGCCGCGGGACCCCGACCTTTCTTT	CASSEAAGPRPFF
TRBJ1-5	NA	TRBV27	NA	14	TGTGCCAGCAGTTTGTGGGGAAGGGGTCAGCCCCAGCATTTT	CASSLWGRGQPQHF
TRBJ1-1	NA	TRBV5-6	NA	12	TGTGCCAGCAGCTTGGCGGGGGGGGCAGCTTTCTTT	CASSLAGGAAFF
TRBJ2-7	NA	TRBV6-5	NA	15	TGTGCCAGCAGAGGGGGGGGGAGGGGCGACTACGAGCAGTACTTC	CASRGGGRGDYEQYF
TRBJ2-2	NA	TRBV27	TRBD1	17	TGTGCCAGCAGTATACCTACGGACAGGGCGGACACCGGGGAGCTGTTTTTT	CASSIPTDRADTGELFF
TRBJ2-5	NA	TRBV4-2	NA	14	TGTGCCAGCAGCCCTGGGGGGACCTTTGTGACCCAGTACTTC	CASSPGGTFVTQYF
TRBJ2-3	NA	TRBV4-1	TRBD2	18	TGCGCCAGCAGCCAAGGGCCCCAAGCGGGGGGTGGCACAGATACGCAGTATTTT	CASSQGPQAGGGTDTQYF
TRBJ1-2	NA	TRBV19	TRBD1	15	TGTGCCAGTAGCACAACCCGACAGGGCTCCTATGGCTACACCTTC	CASSTTRQGSYGYTF
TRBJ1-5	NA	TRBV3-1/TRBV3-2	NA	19	TGTGCCAGCAGCCAGGTTCTCTGGGGGAGGGGGATAAGCAATCAGCCCCAGCATTTT	CASSQVLWGRGISNQPQHF
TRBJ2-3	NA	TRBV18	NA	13	TGTGCCAGCACCAACAGGGAGACAGATACGCAGTATTTT	CASTNRETDTQYF
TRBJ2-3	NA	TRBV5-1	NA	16	TGCGCCAGCAGCTTGGTCGGGTTCCAGATCCGCGATACGCAGTATTTT	CASSLVGFQIRDTQYF
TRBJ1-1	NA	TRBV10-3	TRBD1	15	TGTGCCATCAGTGACATTGACAGGGGGATTGCTGAAGCTTTCTTT	CAISDIDRGIAEAFF
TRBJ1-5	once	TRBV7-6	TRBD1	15	TGTGCCAGCAGCTTACGGGGGACAGGGGCCCAGCCCCAGCATTTT	CASSLRGTGAQPQHF
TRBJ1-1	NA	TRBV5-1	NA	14	TGCGCCAGCAGCTGGGGGAGGGGGAACACTGAAGCTTTCTTT	CASSWGRGNTEAFF
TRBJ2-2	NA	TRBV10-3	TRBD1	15	TGTGCCATCAGCCAGGGGGCATCGTACACCGGGGAGCTGTTTTTT	CAISQGASYTGELFF
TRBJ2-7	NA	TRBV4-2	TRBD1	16	TGTGCCAGCAGCCAAGCCCAGGGGGCGAGCTCCTACGAGCAGTACTTC	CASSQAQGASSYEQYF
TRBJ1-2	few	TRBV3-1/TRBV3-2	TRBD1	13	TGTGCCAGCAGCCAAGGGACAGGGGATGGCTACACCTTC	CASSQGTGDGYTF
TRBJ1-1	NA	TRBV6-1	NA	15	TGTGCCAGCAGTGAAAACCCGACGGGAGGGACTGAAGCTTTCTTT	CASSENPTGGTEAFF
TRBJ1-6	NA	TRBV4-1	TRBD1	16	TGCGCCAGCAGCCAAGGATTGGACAGGCGAAATTCACCCCTCCACTTT	CASSQGLDRRNSPLHF